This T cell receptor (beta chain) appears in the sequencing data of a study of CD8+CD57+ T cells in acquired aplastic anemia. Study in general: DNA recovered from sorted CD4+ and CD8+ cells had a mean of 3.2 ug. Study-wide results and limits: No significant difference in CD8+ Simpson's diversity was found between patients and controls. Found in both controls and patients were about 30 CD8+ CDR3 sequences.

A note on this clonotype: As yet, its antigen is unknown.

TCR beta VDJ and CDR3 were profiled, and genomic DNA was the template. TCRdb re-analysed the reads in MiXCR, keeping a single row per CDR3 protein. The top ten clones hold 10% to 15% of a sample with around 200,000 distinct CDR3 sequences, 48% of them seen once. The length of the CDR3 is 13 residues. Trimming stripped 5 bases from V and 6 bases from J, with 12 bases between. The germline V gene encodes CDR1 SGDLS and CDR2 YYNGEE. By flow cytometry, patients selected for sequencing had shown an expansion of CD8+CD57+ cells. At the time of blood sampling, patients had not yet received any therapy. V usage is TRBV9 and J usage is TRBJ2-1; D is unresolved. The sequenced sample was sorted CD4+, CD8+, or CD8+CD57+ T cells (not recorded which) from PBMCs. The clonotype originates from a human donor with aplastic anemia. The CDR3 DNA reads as TGTGCCAGCAGTGCGGCAGAAAGCAATGAGCAGTTCTTC. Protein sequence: CASSAAESNEQFF.